This T cell receptor (beta chain) is drawn from a study of cytomegalovirus exposure and HLA in healthy donors. Germline CDR1 SGHVS, CDR2 FQNEAQ. Deletions cut 5 bases from V and 4 bases from J, with 14 bases between. This CDR3 is built from 14 residues. 60 Vbeta and 13 Jbeta primers were used in PCR. The table came from immunoSEQ multiplex PCR; TCRdb's copy has only in-frame clones and leaves some out. This table has more than 90,000 clones, approximately 70% appearing once. The sample taken for sequencing was PBMCs. The sequence was collected from a young man in good health and CMV-seropositive. The chain has TRBV7-8 and TRBJ1-2, with D possibly matching TRBD1 (6 bases). The CDR3 reads CASSRVGAAYGYTF. Here the CDR3 DNA reads TGTGCCAGCAGCCGAGTGGGGGCAGCCTATGGCTACACCTTC.